The clone carrying this TCR beta chain was seen more than once but under ten times. The antigen remains unidentified. The CDR3 length is 17 residues. J lost 4 bases, V lost 5 bases, and 13 bases had no gene match. Germline values: CDR1 SGHNT, CDR2 YENEEA. This specimen belongs to a study of beta chain features in type 1 diabetes. Findings and caveats of the study: Researchers report that Type 1 diabetes patients had moderately but significantly shorter TCRB CDR3s across all four CD4+ subsets. Across patients, naive, central memory and Treg TCRB repertoires exhibited apparently greater similarity than was observed across healthy donors.

As every portion of the isolated RNA was reverse transcribed, the sequencing read expressed TCRB transcripts. Method: immunoSEQ multiplex PCR; TCRdb's copy keeps in-frame clones and lacks some. The sample contains some 130,000 clones, 7% to 10% of which appear only once. Every participating donor gave one draw, a heparinised blood sample averaging approximately 110 mL. J is TRBJ1-2 and V is TRBV11-3, with 10 bases matching TRBD1. Material: central memory CD4+ T cells from blood. This TCR came from a young man with type 1 diabetes. The CDR3 DNA sequence: TGTGCCAGCAGCCCGTCCCGGGACAGGGGTTGGCGCTATGGCTACACCTTC. Protein: CASSPSRDRGWRYGYTF.